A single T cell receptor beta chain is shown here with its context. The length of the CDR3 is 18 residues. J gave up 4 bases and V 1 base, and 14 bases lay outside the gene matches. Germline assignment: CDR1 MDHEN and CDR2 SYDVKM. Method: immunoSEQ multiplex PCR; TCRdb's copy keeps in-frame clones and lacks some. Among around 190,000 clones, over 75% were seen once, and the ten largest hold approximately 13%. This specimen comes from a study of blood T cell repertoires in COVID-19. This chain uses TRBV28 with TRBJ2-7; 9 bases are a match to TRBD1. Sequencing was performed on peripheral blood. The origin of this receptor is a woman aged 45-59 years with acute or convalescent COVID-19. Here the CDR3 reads CASSLYSKGTGFLYEQYF. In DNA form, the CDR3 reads TGTGCCAGCAGTTTATATTCGAAAGGGACAGGGTTTCTGTACGAGCAGTACTTC.